The rows below give T cell receptor beta chains drawn from one sample of a study of blood T cell repertoires in COVID-19. TCRdb keeps only in-frame clones here, not all; method: immunoSEQ multiplex PCR. The sample carries about 400,000 clones, 88% recorded once. The sample consisted of PBMCs or T cells enriched from blood (not recorded which). The receptors stem from a woman aged 35 to 49 with acute COVID-19. CDR3s include the opening cysteine and the closing phenylalanine or tryptophan. Each record gives: clone size, J gene, V gene, D gene, CDR3 DNA, CDR3 protein. The D gene is left open where the match is weak. The listing skips clone size in some rows; elsewhere it reads once, few, many or a size class.

abundance: .; j_gene: TRBJ2-3; v_gene: TRBV2; d_gene: .; CDR3nt: TGTGCCAGCAGTGAAAGTCCTCAGTTCCCGCCGCAGTATTTT; CDR3aa: CASSESPQFPPQYF
abundance: .; j_gene: TRBJ1-5; v_gene: TRBV6-6; d_gene: TRBD1; CDR3nt: TGTGCCAGCAGTCAAAAACAGACAGGGTTGGGCAATCAGCCCCAGCATTTT; CDR3aa: CASSQKQTGLGNQPQHF
abundance: .; j_gene: TRBJ2-1; v_gene: TRBV7-2; d_gene: TRBD2; CDR3nt: TGTGCCAGCAGCCTGAGCGTCCTAGCGGCAAAGTACAATGAGCAGTTCTTC; CDR3aa: CASSLSVLAAKYNEQFF
abundance: once; j_gene: TRBJ1-1; v_gene: TRBV28; d_gene: TRBD1; CDR3nt: TGTGCCAGCAGTTTACAGGGGGACACTGAAGCTTTCTTT; CDR3aa: CASSLQGDTEAFF
abundance: .; j_gene: TRBJ2-7; v_gene: TRBV6-1; d_gene: TRBD1; CDR3nt: TGTGCCAGCAGTGAAGTTGGGACAGGGTACTACGAGCAGTACTTC; CDR3aa: CASSEVGTGYYEQYF
abundance: .; j_gene: TRBJ1-2; v_gene: TRBV6-5; d_gene: TRBD1; CDR3nt: TGTGCCAGCAGTTCTAAGGGGGCATGGAACTATGGCTACACCTTC; CDR3aa: CASSSKGAWNYGYTF
abundance: .; j_gene: TRBJ2-3; v_gene: TRBV15; d_gene: .; CDR3nt: TGTGCCACCAGCAGAGATAGGGGTTTTAGCACAGATACGCAGTATTTT; CDR3aa: CATSRDRGFSTDTQYF
abundance: .; j_gene: TRBJ2-2; v_gene: TRBV4-1; d_gene: .; CDR3nt: TGCGCCAGCAGCCAAGATAAAGCCTTAAACACCGGGGAGCTGTTTTTT; CDR3aa: CASSQDKALNTGELFF
abundance: .; j_gene: TRBJ2-7; v_gene: TRBV5-1; d_gene: .; CDR3nt: TGCGCCAGCAGCTTACAGGCTAACTCCTACGAGCAGTACTTC; CDR3aa: CASSLQANSYEQYF
abundance: .; j_gene: TRBJ2-5; v_gene: TRBV6-5; d_gene: TRBD1; CDR3nt: TGTGCCAGCAGTTACTCGAGGCGACAGGGGGCAAAGACCCAGTACTTC; CDR3aa: CASSYSRRQGAKTQYF
abundance: .; j_gene: TRBJ2-3; v_gene: TRBV10-3; d_gene: TRBD2; CDR3nt: TGTGCCATCAGTGAGCCGGGACTAGCGGGGGGGCCCAGCACAGATACGCAGTATTTT; CDR3aa: CAISEPGLAGGPSTDTQYF
abundance: .; j_gene: TRBJ1-2; v_gene: TRBV2; d_gene: TRBD1; CDR3nt: TGTGCCAGCAGGACAACAGGGGGCGTCTATGGCTACACCTTC; CDR3aa: CASRTTGGVYGYTF
abundance: once; j_gene: TRBJ2-1; v_gene: TRBV4-2; d_gene: TRBD2; CDR3nt: TGTGCCAGCAGCCCCCGGGCCGGGGGGGCTTTGAACAATGAGCAGTTCTTC; CDR3aa: CASSPRAGGALNNEQFF
abundance: .; j_gene: TRBJ2-3; v_gene: TRBV24-1; d_gene: TRBD2; CDR3nt: TGTGCCACCAGTGATACCCTGACTAGCGGGGGTGGAACAGATACGCAGTATTTT; CDR3aa: CATSDTLTSGGGTDTQYF
abundance: .; j_gene: TRBJ1-4; v_gene: TRBV5-6; d_gene: .; CDR3nt: TGTGCCAGCAGCCTGCGACCGGGTGAAAAACTGTTTTTT; CDR3aa: CASSLRPGEKLFF
abundance: .; j_gene: TRBJ1-3; v_gene: TRBV24-1; d_gene: .; CDR3nt: TGTGCCACCAGTGATCGCTCTGGAAACACCATATATTTT; CDR3aa: CATSDRSGNTIYF
abundance: .; j_gene: TRBJ2-3; v_gene: TRBV3-1/TRBV3-2; d_gene: .; CDR3nt: TGTGCCAGCAGCCAACCCGGGGTGGCAGATACGCAGTATTTT; CDR3aa: CASSQPGVADTQYF
abundance: .; j_gene: TRBJ2-7; v_gene: TRBV30; d_gene: TRBD1; CDR3nt: TGTGCCTGGAGCGAGGGGACAGGGGCCTACGAGCAGTACTTC; CDR3aa: CAWSEGTGAYEQYF
abundance: .; j_gene: TRBJ1-2; v_gene: TRBV2; d_gene: .; CDR3nt: TGTGCCAGCAGTGAGGCTGCCCACTATGGCTACACCTTC; CDR3aa: CASSEAAHYGYTF
abundance: .; j_gene: TRBJ2-3; v_gene: TRBV5-4; d_gene: .; CDR3nt: TGTGCCAGCAGCTTGGCTAGGCTCACAGATACGCAGTATTTT; CDR3aa: CASSLARLTDTQYF
abundance: few; j_gene: TRBJ1-6; v_gene: TRBV5-1; d_gene: .; CDR3nt: TGCGCCAGCAGCTGGTCGGTAAGCTCCTATAATTCACCCCTCCACTTT; CDR3aa: CASSWSVSSYNSPLHF
abundance: .; j_gene: TRBJ2-7; v_gene: TRBV30; d_gene: TRBD2; CDR3nt: TGTGCCTGGAGTGTACTCAGCGGGGCAACCTACGAGCAGTACTTC; CDR3aa: CAWSVLSGATYEQYF
abundance: .; j_gene: TRBJ1-1; v_gene: TRBV6-5; d_gene: .; CDR3nt: TGTGCCAGCAGCGACGGGAGGGGGAGCACTGAAGCTTTCTTT; CDR3aa: CASSDGRGSTEAFF
abundance: .; j_gene: TRBJ2-2; v_gene: TRBV18; d_gene: .; CDR3nt: TGTGCCAGCTCACCATTTATTCGGACAGAGAGCACCGGGGAGCTGTTTTTT; CDR3aa: CASSPFIRTESTGELFF
abundance: .; j_gene: TRBJ2-5; v_gene: TRBV7-2; d_gene: .; CDR3nt: TGTGCCAGCAGCTTAGCGGGGCTTTCGCAGTACTTC; CDR3aa: CASSLAGLSQYF
abundance: .; j_gene: TRBJ1-5; v_gene: TRBV7-2; d_gene: .; CDR3nt: TGTGCCAGCAGCTTAGGACAGTCATACGCCCAGCATTTT; CDR3aa: CASSLGQSYAQHF
abundance: .; j_gene: TRBJ1-1; v_gene: TRBV19; d_gene: TRBD1; CDR3nt: TGTGCCAGTAGTATAATCAGGGGGACTGAAGCTTTCTTT; CDR3aa: CASSIIRGTEAFF
abundance: .; j_gene: TRBJ1-6; v_gene: TRBV27; d_gene: .; CDR3nt: TGTGCCAGCGGCTTCACAGGGACCTCACCCCTCCACTTT; CDR3aa: CASGFTGTSPLHF
abundance: .; j_gene: TRBJ2-7; v_gene: TRBV30; d_gene: .; CDR3nt: TGTGCCTGGAGCGCAGACAGCTCCTACGAGCAGTACTTC; CDR3aa: CAWSADSSYEQYF
abundance: once; j_gene: TRBJ2-5; v_gene: TRBV13; d_gene: .; CDR3nt: TGTGCCAGCAGCTTAGGCTGGACAGAAGAGACCCAGTACTTC; CDR3aa: CASSLGWTEETQYF
abundance: once; j_gene: TRBJ1-1; v_gene: TRBV19; d_gene: .; CDR3nt: TGTGCCAGTAGACATGGCACTGAAGCTTTCTTT; CDR3aa: CASRHGTEAFF
abundance: .; j_gene: TRBJ1-6; v_gene: TRBV27; d_gene: TRBD1; CDR3nt: TGTGCCAGCAGTACCCAGACCGGGACAGGGAATTCACCCCTCCACTTT; CDR3aa: CASSTQTGTGNSPLHF
abundance: once; j_gene: TRBJ1-1; v_gene: TRBV5-1; d_gene: .; CDR3nt: TGCGCCAGCAGCTTGGAAAGCCGGGCTGAAGCTTTCTTT; CDR3aa: CASSLESRAEAFF
abundance: .; j_gene: TRBJ1-2; v_gene: TRBV7-9; d_gene: .; CDR3nt: TGTGCCAGCAGCTTATTACCCGGGGTTGGTGGCTACACCTTC; CDR3aa: CASSLLPGVGGYTF
abundance: once; j_gene: TRBJ1-6; v_gene: TRBV10-3; d_gene: .; CDR3nt: TGTGCCATCAGTAGAGACAGCTCCTATAATTCACCCCTCCACTTT; CDR3aa: CAISRDSSYNSPLHF